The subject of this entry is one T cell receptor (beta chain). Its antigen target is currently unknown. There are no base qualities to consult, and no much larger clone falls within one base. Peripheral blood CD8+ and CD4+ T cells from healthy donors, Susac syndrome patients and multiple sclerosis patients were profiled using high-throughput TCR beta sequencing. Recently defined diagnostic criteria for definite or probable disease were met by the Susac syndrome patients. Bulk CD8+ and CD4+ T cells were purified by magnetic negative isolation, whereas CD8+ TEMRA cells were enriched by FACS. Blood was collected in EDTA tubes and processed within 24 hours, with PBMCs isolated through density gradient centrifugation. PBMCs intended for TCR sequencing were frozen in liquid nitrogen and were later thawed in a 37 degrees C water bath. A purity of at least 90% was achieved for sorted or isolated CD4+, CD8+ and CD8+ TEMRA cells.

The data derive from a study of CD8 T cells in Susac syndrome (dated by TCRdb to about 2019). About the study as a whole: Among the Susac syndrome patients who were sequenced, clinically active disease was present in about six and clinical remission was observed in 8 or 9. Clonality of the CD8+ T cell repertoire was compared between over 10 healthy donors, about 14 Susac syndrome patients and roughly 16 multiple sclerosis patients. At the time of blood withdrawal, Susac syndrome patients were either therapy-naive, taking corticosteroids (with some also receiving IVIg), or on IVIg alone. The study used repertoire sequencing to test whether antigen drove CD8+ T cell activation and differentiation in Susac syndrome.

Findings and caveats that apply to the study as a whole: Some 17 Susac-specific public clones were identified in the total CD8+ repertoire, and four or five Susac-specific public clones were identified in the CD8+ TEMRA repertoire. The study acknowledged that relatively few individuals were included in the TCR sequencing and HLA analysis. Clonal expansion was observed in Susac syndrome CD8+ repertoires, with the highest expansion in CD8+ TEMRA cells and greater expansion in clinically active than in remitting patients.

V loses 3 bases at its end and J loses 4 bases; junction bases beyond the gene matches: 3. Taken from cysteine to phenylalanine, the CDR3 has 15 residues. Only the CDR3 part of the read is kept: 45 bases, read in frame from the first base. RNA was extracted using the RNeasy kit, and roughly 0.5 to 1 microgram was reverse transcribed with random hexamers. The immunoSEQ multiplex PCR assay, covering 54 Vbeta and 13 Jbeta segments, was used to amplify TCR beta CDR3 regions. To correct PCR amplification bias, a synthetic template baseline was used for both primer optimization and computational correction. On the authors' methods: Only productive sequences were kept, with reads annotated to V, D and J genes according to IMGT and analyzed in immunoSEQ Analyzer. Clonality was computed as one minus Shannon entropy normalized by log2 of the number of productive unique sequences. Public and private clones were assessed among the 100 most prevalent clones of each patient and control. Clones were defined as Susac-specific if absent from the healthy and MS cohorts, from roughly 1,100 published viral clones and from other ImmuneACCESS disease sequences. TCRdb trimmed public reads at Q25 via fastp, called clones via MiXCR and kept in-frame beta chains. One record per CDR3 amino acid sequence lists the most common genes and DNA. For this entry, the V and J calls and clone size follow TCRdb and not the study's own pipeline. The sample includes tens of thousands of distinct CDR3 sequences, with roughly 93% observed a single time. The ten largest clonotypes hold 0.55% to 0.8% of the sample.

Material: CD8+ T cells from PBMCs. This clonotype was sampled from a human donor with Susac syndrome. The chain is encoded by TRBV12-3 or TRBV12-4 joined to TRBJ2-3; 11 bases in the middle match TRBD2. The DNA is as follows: TGTGCCAGCAGTTTTAGCGGGGGGGCCTCAGATACGCAGTATTTT. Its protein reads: CASSFSGGASDTQYF.